A selection of T cell receptor beta chains follows, all from one sample in a study of control samples from healthy donors and cancer patients. Generated by immunoSEQ multiplex PCR, the TCRdb table keeps only in-frame clones and is missing some. The sample yields around 190,000 clones, of which the top ten take up less than 2.5%. Specimen: blood. These receptors were collected from a young woman in good health. The CDR3 runs from the conserved cysteine through the conserved F or W. Fields, in order: D gene, J gene, V gene, CDR3 DNA, CDR3 protein. A D gene is named only where the DNA matches it firmly.

. | TRBJ2-1 | TRBV9 | TGTGCCAGCAGCGCCGAGCCCGCAGGGGGGGAGTTCTTC | CASSAEPAGGEFF
. | TRBJ2-7 | TRBV3-1/TRBV3-2 | TGTGCCAGCAGCCAAGGGGGGCGGGAGCAGTACTTC | CASSQGGREQYF
. | TRBJ1-2 | TRBV19 | TGTGCCAGTAGGGACGAGTTCTATGGCTACACCTTC | CASRDEFYGYTF
. | TRBJ1-1 | TRBV14 | TGTGCCAGCAGCCAAGATGCTGGGGGCACTGAAGCTTTCTTT | CASSQDAGGTEAFF
. | TRBJ1-2 | TRBV3-1/TRBV3-2 | TGTGCCAGCACCCTGGGTCCATATGGCTACACCTTC | CASTLGPYGYTF
. | TRBJ2-4 | TRBV27 | TGTGCCAGCAGTTTCGATGGCGAGATTCAGTACTTC | CASSFDGEIQYF
. | TRBJ2-2 | TRBV5-1 | TGCGCCAGCAGCTTGGCCCGGGGGTCCGGGGAGCTGTTTTTT | CASSLARGSGELFF
. | TRBJ1-5 | TRBV28 | TGTGCCAGCAGTTTATGGTTAGGGAATCAGCCCCAGCATTTT | CASSLWLGNQPQHF
TRBD1 | TRBJ2-7 | TRBV27 | TGTGCCAGCGGGGAACCGGGACAGGGAGGGTTGAACGAGCAGTACTTC | CASGEPGQGGLNEQYF
. | TRBJ1-1 | TRBV12-3/TRBV12-4 | TGTGCCAGCAGGGGCCTGGGGACTGAAGCTTTCTTT | CASRGLGTEAFF
TRBD2 | TRBJ2-1 | TRBV2 | TGTGCCAGCACGGGACTAGCGGGGCTGAGCTCCTACAATGAGCAGTTCTTC | CASTGLAGLSSYNEQFF
. | TRBJ2-7 | TRBV11-3 | TGTGCCAGCAGCTTCGGACTTGGGGGTTCCTACGAGCAGTACTTC | CASSFGLGGSYEQYF
. | TRBJ1-1 | TRBV6-5 | TGTGCCAGCAGTTATCGGGTCAGGGACACTGAAGCTTTCTTT | CASSYRVRDTEAFF
TRBD1 | TRBJ1-6 | TRBV5-4 | TGTGCCAGCAGCCAAACAGGACAGGGAACCAATTCACCCCTCCACTTT | CASSQTGQGTNSPLHF
. | TRBJ1-4 | TRBV19 | TGTGCCAGTATCGGACTACGAGTTGAAAAACTGTTTTTT | CASIGLRVEKLFF
. | TRBJ1-1 | TRBV2 | TGTGCCAGCAGTGTATGGGGGAACACTGAAGCTTTCTTT | CASSVWGNTEAFF
TRBD2 | TRBJ2-1 | TRBV7-8 | TGTGCCAGCAGACAATCCGGGACTAGGTACAATGAGCAGTTCTTC | CASRQSGTRYNEQFF
TRBD1 | TRBJ1-5 | TRBV2 | TGTGCCAGCAGTTCTGACAGGGGCTTCGCTTATTTT | CASSSDRGFAYF
. | TRBJ1-3 | TRBV11-3 | TGTGCCAGCAGCTCGACAGGAAGGACTGGAAACACCATATATTTT | CASSSTGRTGNTIYF
. | TRBJ1-1 | TRBV2 | TGTGCCAGCAGTGGGCAGGGGAACACTGAAGCTTTCTTT | CASSGQGNTEAFF
. | TRBJ2-7 | TRBV4-2 | TGTGCCAGCAGCCAAGATGGGGGGACCTACGAGCAGTACTTC | CASSQDGGTYEQYF
. | TRBJ1-1 | TRBV3-1/TRBV3-2 | TGTGCCAGCAGCCAGGGGGGGCGGTTGAACACTGAAGCTTTCTTT | CASSQGGRLNTEAFF
. | TRBJ1-5 | TRBV7-2 | TGTGCCAGCAGCTTCCGGGACAATCAGCCCCAGCATTTT | CASSFRDNQPQHF
. | TRBJ2-3 | TRBV10-3 | TGTGCCATCAGTGAAAGAGGGGCAATCACAGATACGCAGTATTTT | CAISERGAITDTQYF
. | TRBJ1-6 | TRBV2 | TGTGCCAGCAGTGGGGGTTGGAATTCACCCCTCCACTTT | CASSGGWNSPLHF
. | TRBJ1-1 | TRBV19 | TGTGCCAGTAGTGCTGATACCCAGGGCCTTGAAGCTTTCTTT | CASSADTQGLEAFF
TRBD1 | TRBJ1-5 | TRBV27 | TGTGCCAGCAGCCGAACAACAGGGGATAGCAATCAGCCCCAGCATTTT | CASSRTTGDSNQPQHF
. | TRBJ1-6 | TRBV7-9 | TGTGCCAGCAGCTTAGTCAGTTCACCCCTCCACTTT | CASSLVSSPLHF
. | TRBJ1-1 | TRBV7-9 | TGTGCCAGCAGCTTGAGTCGCCTGAACACTGAAGCTTTCTTT | CASSLSRLNTEAFF
TRBD2 | TRBJ2-3 | TRBV15 | TGTGCCACCAGCAGAAAGGTAGCGGGCACGGGCACAGATACGCAGTATTTT | CATSRKVAGTGTDTQYF
TRBD1 | TRBJ1-4 | TRBV19 | TGTGCCAGTAGTATCCAACAGGGGGGAAAACTGTTTTTT | CASSIQQGGKLFF